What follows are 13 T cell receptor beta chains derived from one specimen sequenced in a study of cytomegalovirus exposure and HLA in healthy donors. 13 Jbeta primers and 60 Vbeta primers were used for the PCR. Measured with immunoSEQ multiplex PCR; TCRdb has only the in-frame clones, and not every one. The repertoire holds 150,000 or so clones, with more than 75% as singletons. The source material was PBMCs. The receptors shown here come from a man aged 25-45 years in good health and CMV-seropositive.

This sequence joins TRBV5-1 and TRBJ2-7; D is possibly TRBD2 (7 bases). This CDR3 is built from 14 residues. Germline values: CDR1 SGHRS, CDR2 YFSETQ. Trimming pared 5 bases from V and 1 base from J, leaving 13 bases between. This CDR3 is CASSRGAPSYEQYF. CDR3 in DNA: TGCGCCAGCAGTCGGGGGGCGCCTTCCTACGAGCAGTACTTC.

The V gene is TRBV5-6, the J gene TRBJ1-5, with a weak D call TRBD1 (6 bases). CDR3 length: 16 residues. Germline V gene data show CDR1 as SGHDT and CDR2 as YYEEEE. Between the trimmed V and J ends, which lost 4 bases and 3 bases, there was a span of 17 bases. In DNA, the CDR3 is TGTGCCAGCAGCAACACTCAGGGGTGGGTCAATCAGCCCCAGCATTTT. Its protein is CASSNTQGWVNQPQHF.

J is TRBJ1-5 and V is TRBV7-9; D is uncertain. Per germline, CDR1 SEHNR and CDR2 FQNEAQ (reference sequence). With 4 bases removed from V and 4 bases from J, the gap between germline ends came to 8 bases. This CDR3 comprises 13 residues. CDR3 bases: TGTGCCAGCAGCTCCGAAGCAAATCAGCCCCAGCATTTT. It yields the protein CASSSEANQPQHF.

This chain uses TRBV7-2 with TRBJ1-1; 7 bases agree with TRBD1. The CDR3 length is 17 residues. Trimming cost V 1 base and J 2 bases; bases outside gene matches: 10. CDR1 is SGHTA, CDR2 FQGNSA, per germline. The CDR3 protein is CASSLVVQGGYNTEAFF. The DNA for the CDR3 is TGTGCCAGCAGCTTAGTTGTCCAGGGGGGTTACAACACTGAAGCTTTCTTT.

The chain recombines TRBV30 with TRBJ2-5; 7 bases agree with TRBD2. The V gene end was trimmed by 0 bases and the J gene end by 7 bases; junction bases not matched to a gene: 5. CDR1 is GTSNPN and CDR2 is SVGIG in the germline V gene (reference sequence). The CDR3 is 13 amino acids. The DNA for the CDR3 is TGTGCCTGGAGTGTGGCGGGAGTAGGGACCCAGTACTTC. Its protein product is CAWSVAGVGTQYF.

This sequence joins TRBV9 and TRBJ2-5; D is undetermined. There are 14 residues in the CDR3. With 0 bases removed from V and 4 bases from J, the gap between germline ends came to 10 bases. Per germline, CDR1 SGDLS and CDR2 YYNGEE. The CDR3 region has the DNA TGTGCCAGCAGCGTAGCTCTACCCCCAGAGACCCAGTACTTC. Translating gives CASSVALPPETQYF.

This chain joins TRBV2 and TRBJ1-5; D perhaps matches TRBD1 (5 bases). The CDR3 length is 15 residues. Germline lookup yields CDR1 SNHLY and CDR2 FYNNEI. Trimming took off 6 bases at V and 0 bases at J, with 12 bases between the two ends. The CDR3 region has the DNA TGTGCCAGCAGCATCCCGACAGTTAGCAATCAGCCCCAGCATTTT. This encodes CASSIPTVSNQPQHF. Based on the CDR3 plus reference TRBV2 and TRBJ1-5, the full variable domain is EPEVTQTPSHQVTQMGQEVILRCVPISNHLYFYWYRQILGQKVEFLVSFYNNEISEKSEIFDDQFSVERPDGSNFTLKIRSTKLEDSAMYFCASSIPTVSNQPQHFGDGTRLSIL.

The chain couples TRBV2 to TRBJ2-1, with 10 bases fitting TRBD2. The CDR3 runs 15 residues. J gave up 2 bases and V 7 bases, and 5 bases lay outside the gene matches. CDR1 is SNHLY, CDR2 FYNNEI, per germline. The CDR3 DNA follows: TGTGCCAGCACCCCAACTAGCGGGGCCTACAATGAGCAGTTCTTC. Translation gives CASTPTSGAYNEQFF.

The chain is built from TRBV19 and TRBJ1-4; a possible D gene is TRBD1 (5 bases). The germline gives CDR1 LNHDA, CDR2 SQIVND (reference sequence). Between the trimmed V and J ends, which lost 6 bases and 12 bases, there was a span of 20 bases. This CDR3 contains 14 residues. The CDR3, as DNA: TGTGCCAGTAGACCCGGACGGGGGTCAAGTGAACTGTTTTTT. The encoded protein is CASRPGRGSSELFF.

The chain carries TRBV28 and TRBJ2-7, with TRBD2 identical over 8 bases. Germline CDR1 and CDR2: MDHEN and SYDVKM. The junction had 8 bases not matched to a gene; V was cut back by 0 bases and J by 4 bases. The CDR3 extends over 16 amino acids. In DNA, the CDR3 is TGTGCCAGCAGTTTATGGGCGGGAGGTGGTGGTTACGAGCAGTACTTC. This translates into CASSLWAGGGGYEQYF.

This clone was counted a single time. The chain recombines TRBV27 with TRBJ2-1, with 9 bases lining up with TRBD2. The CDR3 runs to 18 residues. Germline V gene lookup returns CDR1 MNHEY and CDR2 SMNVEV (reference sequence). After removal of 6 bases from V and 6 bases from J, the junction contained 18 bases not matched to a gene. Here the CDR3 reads CASSPLGGRISGGNEQFF. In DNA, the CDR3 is TGTGCCAGCAGCCCCTTGGGGGGGAGGATTAGCGGGGGCAATGAGCAGTTCTTC.

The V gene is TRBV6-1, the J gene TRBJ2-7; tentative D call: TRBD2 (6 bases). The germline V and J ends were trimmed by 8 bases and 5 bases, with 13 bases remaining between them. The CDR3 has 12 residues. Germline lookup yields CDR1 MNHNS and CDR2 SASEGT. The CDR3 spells CASGGPGDEQYF. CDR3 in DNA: TGTGCCAGCGGAGGGCCGGGGGACGAGCAGTACTTC.

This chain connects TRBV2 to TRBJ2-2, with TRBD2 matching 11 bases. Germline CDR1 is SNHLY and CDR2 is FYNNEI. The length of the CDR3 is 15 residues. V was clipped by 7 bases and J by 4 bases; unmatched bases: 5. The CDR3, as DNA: TGTGCCAGCAACACAGGGACTAGCGGCACCGGGGAGCTGTTTTTT. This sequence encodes CASNTGTSGTGELFF.